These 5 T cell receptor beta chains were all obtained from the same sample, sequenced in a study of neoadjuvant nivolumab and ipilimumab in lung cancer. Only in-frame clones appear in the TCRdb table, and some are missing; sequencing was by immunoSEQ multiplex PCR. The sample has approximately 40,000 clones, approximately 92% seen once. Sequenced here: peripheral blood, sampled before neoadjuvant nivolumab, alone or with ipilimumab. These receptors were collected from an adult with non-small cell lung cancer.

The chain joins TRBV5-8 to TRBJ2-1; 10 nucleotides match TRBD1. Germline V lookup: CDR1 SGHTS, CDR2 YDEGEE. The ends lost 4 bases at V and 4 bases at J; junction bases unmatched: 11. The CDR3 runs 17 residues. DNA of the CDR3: TGTGCCAGCAGCCTGGAACAATGGACAGGGGGATACAATGAGCAGTTCTTC. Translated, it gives CASSLEQWTGGYNEQFF.

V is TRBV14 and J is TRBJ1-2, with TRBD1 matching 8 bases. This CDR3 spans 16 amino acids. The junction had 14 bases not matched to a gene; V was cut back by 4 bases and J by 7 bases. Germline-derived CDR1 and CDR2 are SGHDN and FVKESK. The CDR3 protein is CASSPSSSGTGSGYTF. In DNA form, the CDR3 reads TGTGCCAGCAGCCCTAGCTCCTCCGGGACAGGTAGTGGCTACACCTTC.

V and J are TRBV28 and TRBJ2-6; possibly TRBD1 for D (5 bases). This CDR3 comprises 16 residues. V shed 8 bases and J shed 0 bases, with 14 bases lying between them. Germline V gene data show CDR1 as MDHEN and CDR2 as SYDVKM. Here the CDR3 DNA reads TGTGCCAGCTCGCGACAGCCCAGCTCTGGGGCCAACGTCCTGACTTTC. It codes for CASSRQPSSGANVLTF. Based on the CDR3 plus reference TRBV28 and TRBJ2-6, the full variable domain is DVKVTQSSRYLVKRTGEKVFLECVQDMDHENMFWYRQDPGLGLRLIYFSYDVKMKEKGDIPEGYSVSREKKERFSLILESASTNQTSMYLCASSRQPSSGANVLTFGAGSRLTVL.

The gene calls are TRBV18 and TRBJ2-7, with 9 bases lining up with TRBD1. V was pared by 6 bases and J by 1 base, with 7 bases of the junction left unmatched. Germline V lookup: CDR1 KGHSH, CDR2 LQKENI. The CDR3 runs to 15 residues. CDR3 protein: CASSTGTGISYEQYF. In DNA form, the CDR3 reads TGTGCCAGCTCGACCGGGACAGGGATATCCTACGAGCAGTACTTC.

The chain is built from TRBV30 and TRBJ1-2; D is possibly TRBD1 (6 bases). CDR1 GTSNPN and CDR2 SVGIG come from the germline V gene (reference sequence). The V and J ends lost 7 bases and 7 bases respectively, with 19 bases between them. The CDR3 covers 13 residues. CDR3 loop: CALSRGLGAGYTF. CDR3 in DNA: TGTGCCTTGTCCCGGGGCCTGGGGGCTGGCTACACCTTC.